These 26 T cell receptor beta chains originate from one sample sequenced in a study of prognosis after radiotherapy for stage I lung cancer. Amplification of the TCR beta CDR3 (from genomic DNA) was done by two-round multiplex PCR. During first-round PCR, primers specific to each TRBV and TRBJ gene were used. MiXCR, applied by TCRdb to the multiplex PCR reads, yields one record per CDR3 protein. The sample shows roughly 14,000 distinct CDR3 sequences, approximately 31% of them seen only once. The sample was PBMCs, taken before or after stereotactic body radiation therapy (not recorded which). The receptors here all came from a donor aged 50 or older with non-small cell lung cancer.

This clonotype was recorded once. Only one base separates this from a far larger clonotype, so it likely reflects a read error. The rearrangement joins TRBV6-1 to TRBJ2-2, with a weak D call TRBD1 (5 bases). CDR1 is MNHNS, CDR2 SASEGT, per germline. Trimming pared 4 bases from V and 7 bases from J, leaving 10 bases between. The length of the CDR3 is 13 residues. CDR3 nucleotide sequence: TGTGCCAGCAGTGCCGACAGTCACGGGGAGCTGTTTTTT. The encoded protein is CASSADSHGELFF.

Remarks on this clonotype: A read error may produce the germline difference seen at one junction end. This sequence joins TRBV7-7 and TRBJ2-1; D not resolved. Germline V gives CDR1 SSHAT, CDR2 FNYEAQ (reference sequence). The CDR3 runs to 14 residues. CDR3 nucleotides: TGTGCCAGCAGTTCCGGTACCGCAAGCAATGAGCATTTCTTC. Protein product: CASSSGTASNEHFF.

With respect to this clonotype: Germline is not matched at one junction end, which may reflect a read error. The chain combines TRBV2 with TRBJ2-7; D is ambiguous. This CDR3 region has 11 residues. Germline-derived CDR1 and CDR2 are SNHLY and FYNNEI. This CDR3 is CTSMETGEQYF. The CDR3 region has the DNA TGTACCAGCATGGAGACGGGCGAGCAATACTTC.

This clonotype was observed at least ten times. The rearrangement uses TRBV28 and TRBJ2-7; 10 bases are a match to TRBD2. This CDR3 has 15 amino acids. The germline gives CDR1 MDHEN, CDR2 SYDVKM. Losses at the gene ends were 5 bases for V and 3 bases for J; bases not matched to a gene: 7. This CDR3 is CASSGPGTSDYEQYF. The CDR3 region has the DNA TGTGCCAGCAGTGGCCCCGGGACTAGCGACTACGAGCAGTACTTC.

This clonotype was observed at least ten times. The gene calls are TRBV20-1 and TRBJ2-1; 7 bases fit TRBD1. Trimming at V came to 6 bases and at J to 3 bases, leaving 8 bases not matched to a gene. The CDR3 sequence is 14 residues long. Per the germline V gene, CDR1 is DFQATT and CDR2 is SNEGSKA (reference sequence). DNA for the CDR3: TGCAGTGCCAGGGGGTCCGGGAACTACAATGAGCAGTTCTTC. It yields the protein CSARGSGNYNEQFF.

A note on this clonotype: Given a much more abundant clone one base away, this may be a read error. The J gene is TRBJ1-6, the V gene TRBV18; perhaps TRBD1 as D (5 bases). The V end lost 5 bases, the J end lost 10 bases, and 21 bases lay between the germline ends. Germline V CDR1 and CDR2: KGHSH, LQKENI. The CDR3 length is 16 residues. CDR3 coding DNA: TGTGCCAGCTCAATTCAATTGGGGCTTGGAGGGTCACCCCTCCACTTT. This encodes CASSIQLGLGGSPLHF.

Ten or more counts support this clonotype. The rearrangement links TRBV20-1 to TRBJ1-1; D might be TRBD1 (5 bases). The V end lost 0 bases, the J end lost 7 bases, and 9 bases lay between the germline ends. The CDR3 runs 12 residues. Germline V CDR1 and CDR2: DFQATT, SNEGSKA (reference sequence). This chain's CDR3 is CSARDPGIEAFF. As DNA, the CDR3 is TGCAGTGCTAGAGATCCAGGGATTGAAGCTTTCTTT.

This clonotype has ten or more counts. The chain has TRBV20-1 and TRBJ2-7; TRBD1 matches at 11 bases. The ends lost 3 bases at V and 3 bases at J; junction bases unmatched: 4. The CDR3 loop spans 14 amino acids. The germline gives CDR1 DFQATT, CDR2 SNEGSKA (reference sequence). CDR3 coding DNA: TGCAGTGCTAGGCGGACAGGGGGCTTCTACGAGCAGTACTTC. Its protein product is CSARRTGGFYEQYF.

Ten or more counts support this clonotype. The chain joins TRBV7-7 to TRBJ2-2; D gene ambiguous. Trimming pared 3 bases from V and 3 bases from J, leaving 5 bases between. Germline V gene sequence: CDR1 SSHAT, CDR2 FNYEAQ (reference sequence). The CDR3 spans 13 residues. The CDR3: CASSFGDTGELFF. Here the CDR3 DNA reads TGTGCCAGCAGCTTCGGCGACACCGGGGAGCTGTTTTTT.

This clonotype was observed at least ten times. The CDR3 DNA follows: TGTGCCAGCAGCCAAGGTTTTTTCTATGGCTACACCTTC. It is translated as CASSQGFFYGYTF. This sequence joins TRBV14 and TRBJ1-2; D gene ambiguous. This CDR3 region has 13 residues. Germline V gene lookup returns CDR1 SGHDN and CDR2 FVKESK. V was cut by 1 base and J by 4 bases, with 7 bases left in between.

This clonotype appeared many times. The chain has TRBV7-2 and TRBJ2-7; 8 nucleotides line up with TRBD1. Germline loops: CDR1 SGHTA, CDR2 FQGNSA. The CDR3 covers 17 residues. V was clipped by 4 bases and J by 3 bases; unmatched bases: 14. CDR3 sequence: CASSSVVRQGMIYEQYF. Written as DNA, the CDR3 is TGTGCCAGCAGCTCCGTAGTTAGACAGGGGATGATCTACGAGCAGTACTTC. Supplemented by reference TRBV7-2 and TRBJ2-7, the full variable domain reads GAGVSQSPSNKVTEKGKDVELRCDPISGHTALYWYRQSLGQGLEFLIYFQGNSAPDKSGLPSDRFSAERTGGSVSTLTIQRTQQEDSAVYLCASSSVVRQGMIYEQYFGPGTRLTVT.

Turning to this clonotype: The conserved phenylalanine or tryptophan normally closing the CDR3 is absent here, so this likely arose from a read error. The chain uses TRBV15 and TRBJ1-1; perhaps TRBD1 as D (6 bases). Trimming took off 0 bases at V and 2 bases at J, with 13 bases between the two ends. CDR3 length: 16 amino acids. CDR1 and CDR2 (germline): LNHNV, YYDKDF (reference sequence). The CDR3 DNA follows: TGTGCCACCAGCAGAGATCTGGGGACACATAACACTGAAGCTTTCCTT. It yields the protein CATSRDLGTHNTEAFL.

The V and J genes are TRBV30 and TRBJ2-7, with 7 positions matching TRBD1. The CDR3 has 13 amino acids. Trimming took 2 bases from V and 0 from J; bases not matched to a gene: 1. CDR1 and CDR2 from the germline V gene are GTSNPN and SVGIG (reference sequence). This chain's CDR3 is CAWSRDSSYEQYF. In DNA, the CDR3 is TGTGCCTGGAGTCGGGACAGCTCCTACGAGCAGTACTTC.

This sequence joins TRBV20-1 and TRBJ2-3; D not resolved. Germline V gives CDR1 DFQATT, CDR2 SNEGSKA (reference sequence). Deletions cut 2 bases from V and 0 bases from J, with 18 bases between. CDR3 length equals 17 residues. The CDR3 DNA sequence: TGCAGTGCTAGACATCTAGTGAGTCTAGTGAGCACAGATACGCAGTATTTT. Translated: CSARHLVSLVSTDTQYF.

The sample holds many counts of this clonotype. V gene TRBV19 combines with J gene TRBJ2-5, with D unresolved. The length of the CDR3 is 11 residues. Trimming pared 5 bases from V and 2 bases from J, leaving 3 bases between. Germline CDR1 is LNHDA and CDR2 is SQIVND (reference sequence). CDR3 sequence (DNA): TGTGCCAGTAGTTTACAAGAGACCCAGTACTTC. This gives the protein CASSLQETQYF.

Concerning this clonotype itself: One end of the junction varies from germline; a read error may be responsible. This CDR3 reads CASSPAKRGYSF. The CDR3 nucleotides are TGTGCCAGCAGTCCGGCAAAACGGGGCTACTCCTTC. The chain employs TRBV6-2 or TRBV6-3 and TRBJ1-2; a weak D match, TRBD1 (5 bases). Germline CDR1 and CDR2: MNHEY and SVGEGT. The CDR3 contains 12 residues.

In this sample, this clonotype is medium-sized (0.01 to 0.1%). This chain connects TRBV30 to TRBJ1-2; the D gene is possibly TRBD1 (5 bases). The CDR3 runs 12 residues. The V end lost 0 bases, the J end lost 7 bases, and 9 bases lay between the germline ends. Germline V gene sequence: CDR1 GTSNPN, CDR2 SVGIG (reference sequence). CDR3 coding DNA: TGTGCCTGGAGTGTGGGGGGATTTGGCTACACCTTC. Protein sequence: CAWSVGGFGYTF.

This clonotype is judged medium-sized. This chain connects TRBV5-1 to TRBJ1-6; 7 bases map to TRBD1. The J segment lost 7 bases and the V segment lost 5 bases, leaving 12 bases of the junction unmatched. The CDR3 runs 16 residues. Germline assignment: CDR1 SGHRS and CDR2 YFSETQ. CDR3 coding DNA: TGCGCCAGCAGACAAACCTTGACAGGGTCGAATTCACCCCTCCACTTT. It is translated as CASRQTLTGSNSPLHF.

This clonotype has ten or more counts. This sequence joins TRBV7-9 and TRBJ2-7; D tentatively reads TRBD1 or TRBD2 (6 bases each). CDR1 is SEHNR and CDR2 is FQNEAQ in the germline V gene (reference sequence). This CDR3 is built from 16 residues. V shed 1 base and J shed 7 bases, with 20 bases lying between them. The CDR3, as DNA: TGTGCCAGCAGCTTAGGTGGTGGGGGGCGGTCGGGAGAGCAGTACTTC. This encodes CASSLGGGGRSGEQYF.

The sample holds many counts of this clonotype. This chain connects TRBV15 to TRBJ1-1; the match to TRBD1 covers 10 bases. The CDR3 spans 15 residues. Germline CDR1 reads LNHNV; CDR2 reads YYDKDF (reference sequence). The ends lost 5 bases at V and 4 bases at J; junction bases unmatched: 7. CDR3: CATSRDRGLITEAFF. The CDR3 coding sequence is TGTGCCACCAGCCGGGACAGGGGACTCATCACTGAAGCTTTCTTT.

This clonotype has a count of ten or more. The V and J genes are TRBV19 and TRBJ2-2; 9 nucleotides line up with TRBD2. This CDR3 is 16 amino acids long. Trimming cost V 6 bases and J 4 bases; bases outside gene matches: 9. Germline-derived CDR1 and CDR2 are LNHDA and SQIVND (reference sequence). The CDR3 loop reads CASRRSLAGPTGELFF. Written as DNA, the CDR3 is TGTGCCAGTAGGAGGTCGCTAGCGGGACCCACCGGGGAGCTGTTTTTT.

This clonotype was observed at least ten times. V usage is TRBV20-1 and J usage is TRBJ2-1; 9 bases are shared with TRBD2. CDR1 and CDR2 from the germline V gene are DFQATT and SNEGSKA (reference sequence). The ends lost 3 bases at V and 7 bases at J; junction bases unmatched: 16. There are 17 residues in the CDR3. The CDR3 here is CSASGRVAGVIGNEQFF. The CDR3 region has the DNA TGCAGTGCTAGTGGGCGAGTAGCGGGAGTTATTGGGAATGAGCAGTTCTTC.

Remarks on this clonotype: The CDR3 does not close with the conserved phenylalanine or tryptophan, likely indicating a read error. The CDR3 is CSARDRDVLNQPQHL. The CDR3 DNA sequence: TGCAGTGCTAGAGACCGAGACGTGCTCAATCAGCCCCAGCATCTT. The rearrangement links TRBV20-1 to TRBJ1-5; D is unresolved. Per germline, CDR1 DFQATT and CDR2 SNEGSKA (reference sequence). Deletions cut 0 bases from V and 3 bases from J, with 12 bases between. This CDR3 comprises 15 residues.

The table lists this clonotype with many counts. J is TRBJ2-1 and V is TRBV2; 14 positions agree with TRBD2. The CDR3 is made up of 16 amino acids. With 6 bases clipped from V and 8 bases from J, the junction kept 9 bases outside the gene matches. The germline V gene has CDR1 SNHLY and CDR2 FYNNEI. The CDR3 loop reads CASSRLAGGYNDEQFF. The CDR3 nucleotides are TGTGCCAGCAGCCGACTAGCGGGAGGGTACAACGATGAGCAGTTCTTC.

This clonotype is medium-sized within its sample. The rearrangement links TRBV12-3 or TRBV12-4 to TRBJ1-6; D gene unclear. V gave up 5 bases and J gave up 9 bases, with 14 bases separating them. This CDR3 contains 14 residues. CDR3 sequence: CASSPSPGGSPLHF. CDR3 nucleotide sequence: TGTGCCAGCAGTCCCAGTCCCGGCGGTTCACCCCTCCACTTT.

Many counts were recorded for this clonotype. This chain connects TRBV20-1 to TRBJ2-7; D is unresolved. The CDR3 runs to 13 residues. The V and J ends lost 5 bases and 3 bases respectively, with 14 bases between them. Looked up from germline, CDR1 is DFQATT and CDR2 is SNEGSKA (reference sequence). The CDR3 coding sequence is TGCAGTGCTCCTGTCGCAGGCGTCTACGAGCAGTACTTC. Translation: CSAPVAGVYEQYF.